This T cell receptor (beta chain) appears in the sequencing data of a study of blood T cell repertoires in COVID-19. Overall study context: The cDNA or gDNA used as material had been derived from T cells, B-cell-depleted T cells, or PBMCs.

Per the original data handling: Amplification with reference gene primers provided the estimates of nucleated cell counts. Libraries were prepared by immunoSEQ multiplex PCR; TCRdb keeps only in-frame clonotypes and omits some of them. V, J and clone size derive from that table, while D and trimming were established from the DNA sequence. The sample records roughly 35,000 clones, 87% being singletons. There are 14 residues in the CDR3. The V gene's germline CDR1 is MGHRA and CDR2 YSYEKL. The V end was cut by 4 bases, the J end by 5 bases, with 12 bases between. The rearrangement joins TRBV4-1 to TRBJ1-3; D is unresolved. The sample comprised peripheral blood. The receptor was isolated from a human donor in a cohort sampled during active COVID-19. The DNA of the CDR3 is TGCGCCAGCAGCCCCACAGAGGGTAGAAACACCATATATTTT. This codes for CASSPTEGRNTIYF.